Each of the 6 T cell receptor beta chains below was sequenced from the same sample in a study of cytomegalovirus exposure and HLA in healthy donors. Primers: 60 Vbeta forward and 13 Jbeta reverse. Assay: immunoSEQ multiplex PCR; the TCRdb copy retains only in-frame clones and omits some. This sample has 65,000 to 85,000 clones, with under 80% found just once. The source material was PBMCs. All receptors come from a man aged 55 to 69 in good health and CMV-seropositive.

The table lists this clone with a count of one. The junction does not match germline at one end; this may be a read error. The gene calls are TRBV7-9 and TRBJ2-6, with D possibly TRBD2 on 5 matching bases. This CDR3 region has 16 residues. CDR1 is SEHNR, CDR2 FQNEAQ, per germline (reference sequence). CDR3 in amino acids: CSSSSIQRSGANVLTF. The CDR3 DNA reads TGTTCCAGCAGCTCCATCCAGCGGTCTGGGGCCAACGTCCTGACTTTC.

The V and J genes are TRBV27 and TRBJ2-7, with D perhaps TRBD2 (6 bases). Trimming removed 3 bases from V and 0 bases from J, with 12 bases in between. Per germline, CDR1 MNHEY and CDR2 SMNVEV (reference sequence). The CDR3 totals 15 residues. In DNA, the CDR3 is TGTGCCAGCAGTTTTTCTGCGGGATACTCCTACGAGCAGTACTTC. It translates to CASSFSAGYSYEQYF.

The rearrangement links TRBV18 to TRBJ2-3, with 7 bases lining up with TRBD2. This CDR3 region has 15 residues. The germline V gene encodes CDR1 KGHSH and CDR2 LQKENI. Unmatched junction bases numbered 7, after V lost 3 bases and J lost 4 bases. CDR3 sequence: CASSPGRGSPDTQYF. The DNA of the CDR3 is TGTGCCAGCTCACCGGGGCGCGGGAGTCCAGATACGCAGTATTTT.

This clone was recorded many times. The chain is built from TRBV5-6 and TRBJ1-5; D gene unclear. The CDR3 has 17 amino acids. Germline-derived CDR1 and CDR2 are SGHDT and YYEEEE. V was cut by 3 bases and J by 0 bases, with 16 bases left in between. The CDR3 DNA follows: TGTGCCAGCAGCTCAGGAGGTTTTCCTTATAGCAATCAGCCCCAGCATTTT. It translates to CASSSGGFPYSNQPQHF.

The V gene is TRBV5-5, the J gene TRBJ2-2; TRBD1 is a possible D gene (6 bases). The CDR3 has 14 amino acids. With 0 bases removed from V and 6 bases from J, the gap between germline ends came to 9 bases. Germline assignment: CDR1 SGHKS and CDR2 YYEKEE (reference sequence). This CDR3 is CASSLVSGAGELFF. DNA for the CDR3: TGTGCCAGCAGCTTGGTGTCAGGGGCCGGGGAGCTGTTTTTT.

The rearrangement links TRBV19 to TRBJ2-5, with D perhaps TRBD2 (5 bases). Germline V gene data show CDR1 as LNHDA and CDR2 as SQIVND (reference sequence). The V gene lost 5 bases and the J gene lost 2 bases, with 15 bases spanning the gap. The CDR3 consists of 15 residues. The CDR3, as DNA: TGTGCCAGTAGTGGAGTCCAGACTACGCAAGAGACCCAGTACTTC. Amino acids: CASSGVQTTQETQYF.